The following is a T cell receptor (beta chain) sequence with its context. This specimen belongs to a study of shared clonotypes between healthy human individuals. Naive CD8 cells lacked CD45RO, underwent positive selection for CCR7 and left out terminally differentiated effector memory CD45RA+ cells. Using immunoSEQ multiplex PCR, the repertoire was profiled, and TCRdb retains in-frame clones only, with some absent. The data contain about 1,800,000 clones, about 95% of them singletons. The TCR originated in a man between 18 and 29 years old in good health. Sequenced sample: naive CD8+ T cells sorted from blood.

CDR3 region: CASSILEDRPTTEAFF. DNA of the CDR3: TGTGCCAGTAGTATACTCGAGGACAGACCAACCACTGAAGCTTTCTTT. The chain is built from TRBV19 and TRBJ1-1, with D possibly TRBD1 on 6 matching bases. The V end was cut by 2 bases, the J end by 4 bases, with 17 bases between. This CDR3 is 16 amino acids long. The germline CDR1 and CDR2 sequences are LNHDA and SQIVND (reference sequence).